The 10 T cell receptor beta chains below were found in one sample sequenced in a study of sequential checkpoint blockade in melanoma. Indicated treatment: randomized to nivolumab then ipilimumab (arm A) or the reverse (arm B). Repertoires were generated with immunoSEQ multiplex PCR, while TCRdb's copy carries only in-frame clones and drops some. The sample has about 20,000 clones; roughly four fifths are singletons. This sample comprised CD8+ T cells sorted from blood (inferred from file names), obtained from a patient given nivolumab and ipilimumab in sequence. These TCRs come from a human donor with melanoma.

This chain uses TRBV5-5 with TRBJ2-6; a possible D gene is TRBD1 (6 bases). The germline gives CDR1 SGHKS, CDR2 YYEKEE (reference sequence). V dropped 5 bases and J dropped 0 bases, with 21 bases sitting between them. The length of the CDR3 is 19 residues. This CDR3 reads CASRGWVATGDSGANVLTF. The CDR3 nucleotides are TGTGCCAGCAGGGGCTGGGTTGCGACAGGAGACTCTGGGGCCAACGTCCTGACTTTC.

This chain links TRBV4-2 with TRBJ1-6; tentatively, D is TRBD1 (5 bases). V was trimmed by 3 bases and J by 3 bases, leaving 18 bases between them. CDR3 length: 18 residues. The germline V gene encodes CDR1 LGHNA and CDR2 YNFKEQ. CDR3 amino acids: CASSQPDNRRNYNSPLHF. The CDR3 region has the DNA TGTGCCAGCAGCCAGCCCGACAACAGGAGAAACTATAATTCACCCCTCCACTTT.

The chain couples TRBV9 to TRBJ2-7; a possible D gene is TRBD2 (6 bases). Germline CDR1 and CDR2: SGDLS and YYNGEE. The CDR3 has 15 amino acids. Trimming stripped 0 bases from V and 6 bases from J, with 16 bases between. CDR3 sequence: CASSVVGGRTSEQYF. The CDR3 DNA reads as TGTGCCAGCAGCGTAGTTGGAGGGCGGACCTCCGAGCAGTACTTC.

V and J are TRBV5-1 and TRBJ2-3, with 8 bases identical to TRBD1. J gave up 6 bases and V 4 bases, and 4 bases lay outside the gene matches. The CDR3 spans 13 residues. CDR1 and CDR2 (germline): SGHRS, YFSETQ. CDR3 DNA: TGCGCCAGCAGCGGGACAGGAGGGGATACGCAGTATTTT. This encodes CASSGTGGDTQYF.

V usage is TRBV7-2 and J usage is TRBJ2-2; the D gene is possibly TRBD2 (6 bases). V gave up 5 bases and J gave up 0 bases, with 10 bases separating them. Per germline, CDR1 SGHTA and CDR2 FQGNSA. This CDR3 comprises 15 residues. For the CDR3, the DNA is TGTGCCAGCAGCGAGCGGGCGGCGAACACCGGGGAGCTGTTTTTT. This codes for CASSERAANTGELFF.

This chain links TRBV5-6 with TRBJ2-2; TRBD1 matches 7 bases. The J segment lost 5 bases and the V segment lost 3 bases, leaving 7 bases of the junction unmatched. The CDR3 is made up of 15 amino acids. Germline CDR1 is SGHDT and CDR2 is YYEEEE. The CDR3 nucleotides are TGTGCCAGCAGCTCCTCCGGGACAGTTACCGGGGAGCTGTTTTTT. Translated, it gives CASSSSGTVTGELFF.

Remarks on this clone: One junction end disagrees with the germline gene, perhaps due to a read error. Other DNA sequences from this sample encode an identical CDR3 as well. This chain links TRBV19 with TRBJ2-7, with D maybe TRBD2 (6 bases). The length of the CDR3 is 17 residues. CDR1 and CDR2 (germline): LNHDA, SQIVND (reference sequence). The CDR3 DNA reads TGTGCTAGTAGTAGTATAGCGTCGGGGGAAATCCCCCTCGAGCAGTACTTC. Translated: CASSSIASGEIPLEQYF.

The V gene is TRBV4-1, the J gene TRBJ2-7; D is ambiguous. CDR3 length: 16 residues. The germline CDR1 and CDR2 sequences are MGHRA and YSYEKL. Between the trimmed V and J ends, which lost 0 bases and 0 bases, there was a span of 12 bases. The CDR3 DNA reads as TGCGCCAGCAGCCAAGATGAGGAGACCCTCTCCTACGAGCAGTACTTC. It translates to CASSQDEETLSYEQYF.

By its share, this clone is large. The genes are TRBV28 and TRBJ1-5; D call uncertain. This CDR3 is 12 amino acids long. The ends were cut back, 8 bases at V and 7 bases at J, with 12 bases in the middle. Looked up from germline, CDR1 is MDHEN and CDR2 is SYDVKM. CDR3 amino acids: CASGGFGQPQHF. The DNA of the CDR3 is TGTGCCAGCGGCGGTTTCGGGCAGCCCCAGCATTTT.

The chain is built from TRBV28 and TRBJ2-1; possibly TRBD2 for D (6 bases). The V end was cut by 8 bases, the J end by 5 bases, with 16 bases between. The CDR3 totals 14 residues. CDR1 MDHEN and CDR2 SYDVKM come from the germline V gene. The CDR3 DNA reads TGTGCCAGCGAGAGGAGGGGCCTGAACAATGAGCAGTTCTTC. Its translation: CASERRGLNNEQFF.